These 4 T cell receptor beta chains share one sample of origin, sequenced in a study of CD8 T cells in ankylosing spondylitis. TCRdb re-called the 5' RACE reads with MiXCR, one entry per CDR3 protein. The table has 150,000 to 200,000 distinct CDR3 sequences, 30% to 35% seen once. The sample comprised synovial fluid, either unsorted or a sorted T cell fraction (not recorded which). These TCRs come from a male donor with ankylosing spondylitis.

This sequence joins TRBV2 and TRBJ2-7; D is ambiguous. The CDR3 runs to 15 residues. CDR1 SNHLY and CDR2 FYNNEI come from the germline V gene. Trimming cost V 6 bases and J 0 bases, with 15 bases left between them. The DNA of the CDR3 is TGTGCCAGCAGGGGGTCAGCGAGGAGCTCCTACGAGCAGTACTTC. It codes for CASRGSARSSYEQYF.

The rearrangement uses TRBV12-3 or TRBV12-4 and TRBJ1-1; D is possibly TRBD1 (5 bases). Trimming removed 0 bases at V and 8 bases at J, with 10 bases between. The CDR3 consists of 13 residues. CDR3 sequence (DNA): TGTGCCAGCAGTTTAGCGCGGGGCTCGGAAGCTTTCTTT. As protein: CASSLARGSEAFF.

CDR3 in DNA: TGTGCCAGCAGCGCCAGCGGGACAGGCGGCTACGAGCAGTACTTC. Residues: CASSASGTGGYEQYF. The rearrangement uses TRBV7-2 and TRBJ2-7, with D possibly TRBD1 on 8 matching bases. The CDR3 length is 15 residues. Germline V lookup: CDR1 SGHTA, CDR2 FQGNSA. V lost 5 bases, J lost 3 bases, and 17 bases lay in between.

The chain's CDR3 is CSVLRDGNTGELFF. In DNA, the CDR3 is TGCAGCGTTCTCCGGGACGGCAACACCGGGGAGCTGTTTTTT. The chain recombines TRBV29-1 with TRBJ2-2; tentatively, D is TRBD1 or TRBD2 (5 bases each). Germline V lookup: CDR1 SQVTM, CDR2 ANQGSEA. V lost 5 bases and J 2 bases, leaving 12 bases between the germline ends. There are 14 residues in the CDR3.